Shown below are 21 T cell receptor beta chains from a single sample sequenced in a study of early T cells in non-severe SARS-CoV-2 infection. TCRdb called the 5' RACE reads again in MiXCR, with one record for every CDR3 protein. The sample has some 12,000 distinct CDR3 sequences, around 4.9% seen once; the top ten hold 9.9%. Sequenced input: whole blood. The receptors stem from an adult who was a healthcare worker with PCR-confirmed SARS-CoV-2 infection or an uninfected control (not recorded which).

Many counts were recorded for this clonotype. The chain combines TRBV6-2 or TRBV6-3 with TRBJ2-1; D unclear. Germline assignment: CDR1 MNHEY and CDR2 SVGEGT. Trimming stripped 0 bases from V and 0 bases from J, with 21 bases between. This CDR3 comprises 20 residues. This CDR3 reads CASSYSKRAEILSSYNEQFF. The CDR3 nucleotides read TGTGCCAGCAGTTACTCGAAAAGGGCTGAAATCCTAAGCTCCTACAATGAGCAGTTCTTC.

This clonotype is medium-sized in the sample. The chain recombines TRBV18 with TRBJ2-2, with D tentatively TRBD1 or TRBD2 (5 bases each). Germline lookup yields CDR1 KGHSH and CDR2 LQKENI. V lost 6 bases to trimming and J lost 4 bases, with 15 bases between them. The CDR3 covers 15 residues. This CDR3 reads CASSLGTRSTGELFF. DNA of the CDR3: TGTGCCAGCTCCTTGGGGACGAGATCCACCGGGGAGCTGTTTTTT. Full variable domain (remainder filled in from reference TRBV18 and TRBJ2-2): NAGVMQNPRHLVRRRGQEARLRCSPMKGHSHVYWYRQLPEEGLKFMVYLQKENIIDESGMPKERFSAEFPKEGPSILRIQQVVRGDSAAYFCASSLGTRSTGELFFGEGSRLTVL.

This clonotype was seen many times. V and J are TRBV18 and TRBJ2-7; 8 bases match TRBD1. In germline, CDR1 is KGHSH, CDR2 LQKENI. Trimming took 0 bases from V and 6 from J; bases not matched to a gene: 4. The CDR3 is made up of 14 amino acids. The CDR3 nucleotides are TGTGCCAGCTCACCACCCGCTGGACAGGGCGAGCAGTACTTC. Its protein product is CASSPPAGQGEQYF. Complete variable domain (other parts from reference TRBV18 and TRBJ2-7): NAGVMQNPRHLVRRRGQEARLRCSPMKGHSHVYWYRQLPEEGLKFMVYLQKENIIDESGMPKERFSAEFPKEGPSILRIQQVVRGDSAAYFCASSPPAGQGEQYFGPGTRLTVT.

This clonotype is judged medium-sized (0.01 to 0.1%). The chain is built from TRBV29-1 and TRBJ1-1, with unresolved D. CDR1 SQVTM and CDR2 ANQGSEA come from the germline V gene. Trimming took 7 bases from V and 8 from J, leaving 11 bases between them. The length of the CDR3 is 10 residues. The CDR3 spells CSGRTVEAFF. In nucleotides, the CDR3 is TGCAGCGGACGGACGGTCGAAGCTTTCTTT. Combining the CDR3 with reference TRBV29-1 and TRBJ1-1 gives the whole variable domain SAVISQKPSRDICQRGTSLTIQCQVDSQVTMMFWYRQQPGQSLTLIATANQGSEATYESGFVIDKFPISRPNLTFSTLTVSNMSPEDSSIYLCSGRTVEAFFGQGTRLTVV.

This clonotype was counted at least ten times. The chain combines TRBV11-3 with TRBJ2-3, with unresolved D. The CDR3 runs to 12 residues. Germline loops: CDR1 SGHNT, CDR2 YENEEA. V lost 5 bases, J lost 1 base, and 4 bases lay in between. CDR3 bases: TGTGCCAGCAGCCGGGGCACAGATACGCAGTATTTT. This translates into CASSRGTDTQYF.

Ten or more counts support this clonotype. The chain has TRBV19 and TRBJ1-5, with a possible D match to TRBD1 (6 bases). CDR3 length: 16 amino acids. Trimming removed 4 bases from V and 6 bases from J, with 19 bases in between. Per germline, CDR1 LNHDA and CDR2 SQIVND (reference sequence). This CDR3 is CASSTLSSGGGQPQHF. Written as DNA, the CDR3 is TGTGCCAGTAGTACTCTCTCGTCCGGAGGGGGTCAGCCCCAGCATTTT.

The chain combines TRBV2 with TRBJ2-7, with 11 nucleotides matching TRBD2. Unmatched junction bases numbered 2, after V lost 7 bases and J lost 3 bases. The CDR3 extends over 13 amino acids. The V gene's germline CDR1 is SNHLY and CDR2 FYNNEI. The CDR3 coding sequence is TGTGCCAGCACGACTAGCGGGATCTACGAGCAGTACTTC. This translates into CASTTSGIYEQYF.

This clonotype appeared a few times. V is TRBV29-1 and J is TRBJ2-7, with 11 bases lining up with TRBD1. After removal of 8 bases from V and 5 bases from J, the junction contained 11 bases not matched to a gene. This CDR3 region has 14 residues. Per the germline V gene, CDR1 is SQVTM and CDR2 is ANQGSEA. The CDR3 loop is CSNSPGTGGDEQYF. CDR3 nucleotides: TGCAGCAACTCCCCCGGGACAGGGGGAGACGAGCAGTACTTC.

Concerning this clonotype: A much larger clone differs by one base, so this may be a read error. As DNA, the CDR3 is TGTGCCAGCAGCGAGGGAAGGGGCACCTACGAGCGGTACTTC. Translated, it gives CASSEGRGTYERYF. The V gene is TRBV5-6, the J gene TRBJ2-7; D might be TRBD1 or TRBD2, each matching 5 bases. Germline lookup yields CDR1 SGHDT and CDR2 YYEEEE. The CDR3 sequence is 14 residues long.

The J gene is TRBJ2-7, the V gene TRBV6-2 or TRBV6-3; a possible D gene is TRBD1 (5 bases). Germline loops: CDR1 MNHEY, CDR2 SVGEGT. The germline V and J ends were trimmed by 4 bases and 7 bases, with 17 bases remaining between them. The CDR3 consists of 14 residues. The CDR3 DNA reads TGTGCCAGCAGTTCCCCGGACACCCTTCTGGAGCAGTACTTC. Translated, it gives CASSSPDTLLEQYF.

This chain links TRBV18 with TRBJ1-1; 8 nucleotides agree with TRBD1. Unmatched junction bases numbered 5, after V lost 3 bases and J lost 2 bases. Germline loops: CDR1 KGHSH, CDR2 LQKENI. This CDR3 has 15 residues. CDR3 region: CASSPRDRINTEAFF. CDR3 sequence (DNA): TGTGCCAGCTCACCGCGGGACAGGATAAACACTGAAGCTTTCTTT. The full variable domain, its missing parts supplied by reference TRBV18 and TRBJ1-1, is NAGVMQNPRHLVRRRGQEARLRCSPMKGHSHVYWYRQLPEEGLKFMVYLQKENIIDESGMPKERFSAEFPKEGPSILRIQQVVRGDSAAYFCASSPRDRINTEAFFGQGTRLTVV.

This clonotype was picked up many times. This rearrangement joins TRBV20-1 to TRBJ2-5; D may correspond to TRBD1 or TRBD2 (5 bases each). Germline V gene sequence: CDR1 DFQATT, CDR2 SNEGSKA (reference sequence). Trimming left V 6 bases short and J 2 bases short, with 16 bases between. The CDR3 is 14 amino acids. The CDR3 sequence: CSAGRGSGQETQYF. CDR3 bases: TGCAGTGCGGGAAGGGGATCGGGGCAAGAGACCCAGTACTTC.

This clonotype was observed many times. V gene TRBV5-1 combines with J gene TRBJ2-2; 12 nucleotides line up with TRBD1. The CDR3 loop spans 18 amino acids. The V gene's germline CDR1 is SGHRS and CDR2 YFSETQ. With V trimmed by 4 bases and J by 5 bases, 12 bases remained unmatched. CDR3 residues: CASSPSGTGGTGTGELFF. The CDR3 DNA reads TGCGCCAGCAGCCCCTCGGGGACAGGGGGCACAGGAACCGGGGAGCTGTTTTTT.

This clonotype was recorded at least ten times. V gene TRBV18 combines with J gene TRBJ2-7; TRBD1 agrees at 7 bases. The CDR3 is 15 amino acids. Germline loops: CDR1 KGHSH, CDR2 LQKENI. Germline trimming cut 6 bases from V and 3 bases from J; bases unmatched to any gene: 11. For the CDR3, the DNA is TGTGCCAGCTCCCCGTATAATCGACAGGGCTACGAGCAGTACTTC. It yields the protein CASSPYNRQGYEQYF.

The sample holds a few counts of this clonotype. The chain couples TRBV7-3 to TRBJ2-1; 8 bases fit TRBD1. Germline CDR1 and CDR2: SGHTA and FQGTGA. The J segment lost 7 bases and the V segment lost 3 bases, leaving 11 bases of the junction unmatched. CDR3 length equals 16 residues. This CDR3 is CASSFSAGTGRNEQFF. The CDR3 DNA follows: TGTGCCAGCAGCTTCAGCGCCGGGACAGGTCGAAATGAGCAGTTCTTC.

In its sample, this clonotype is medium-sized. The chain is built from TRBV7-2 and TRBJ1-6; no clear D gene. CDR1 and CDR2 from the germline V gene are SGHTA and FQGNSA. This CDR3 is built from 15 residues. V lost 5 bases and J lost 9, with 17 bases in between. The CDR3 is CASSPGPSQSSPLHF. In nucleotides, the CDR3 is TGTGCCAGCAGCCCCGGGCCTTCTCAAAGTTCACCCCTCCACTTT.

This clonotype came up many times. The genes are TRBV29-1 and TRBJ1-5; D possibly corresponds to TRBD1 (5 bases). The V gene's germline CDR1 is SQVTM and CDR2 ANQGSEA. This CDR3 is 16 amino acids long. The ends were cut back, 7 bases at V and 3 bases at J, with 22 bases in the middle. The CDR3 DNA follows: TGCAGCGCTATACTTACAGAAGGGGACTACAATCAGCCCCAGCATTTT. Protein product: CSAILTEGDYNQPQHF.

CDR3: CASSQDQGFGANVLTF. In DNA form, the CDR3 reads TGCGCCAGCAGCCAAGACCAGGGGTTTGGGGCCAACGTCCTGACTTTC. V usage is TRBV4-3 and J usage is TRBJ2-6, with a tentative D call TRBD1 (6 bases). V gave up 0 bases and J gave up 3 bases, with 9 bases separating them. Germline-derived CDR1 and CDR2 are LGHNA and YSLEER. CDR3 length: 16 amino acids.

Many counts were recorded for this clonotype. The chain links TRBV20-1 to TRBJ1-2; TRBD1 agrees at 8 bases. CDR3 length: 13 amino acids. The trim removed 6 bases at V and 3 bases at J, leaving 6 bases unmatched. Germline-derived CDR1 and CDR2 are DFQATT and SNEGSKA (reference sequence). CDR3 nucleotides: TGCAGTGCCGACAGGGGCAAAGACTATGGCTACACCTTC. It is translated as CSADRGKDYGYTF.

By sample share, this clonotype is medium-sized. J is TRBJ2-1 and V is TRBV4-2, with D possibly being TRBD2 (6 bases). There are 15 residues in the CDR3. V was cut by 4 bases and J by 4 bases, with 14 bases left in between. Germline CDR1 LGHNA, CDR2 YNFKEQ. CDR3 amino acids: CASSLDPGEYNEQFF. The DNA for the CDR3 is TGTGCCAGCAGCCTCGATCCGGGGGAGTACAATGAGCAGTTCTTC.

This clonotype showed up many times. The chain couples TRBV10-3 to TRBJ2-3; D ambiguous. Looked up from germline, CDR1 is ENHRY and CDR2 is SYGVKD. CDR3 length: 15 residues. Trimming pared 0 bases from V and 9 bases from J, leaving 16 bases between. The CDR3 region is CAISESVSTHQTQYF. The CDR3 DNA reads TGTGCCATCAGTGAGTCGGTCAGTACCCACCAAACGCAGTATTTT.